One and the same sample provided the 20 T cell receptor beta chains below, sequenced in a study of T cell clonality in common variable immunodeficiency. The method was immunoSEQ multiplex PCR; TCRdb's version includes in-frame clones alone and lacks a portion of them. Sampling found around 40,000 clones, none seen once. The sequencing input was peripheral blood mononuclear cells. The receptors were gathered from a person aged 18-70 years in good health.

Many counts were recorded for this clone. The read gets to within 3 residues of the CDR3 end, and the germline J gene fills in the rest. This chain uses TRBV5-1 with TRBJ2-1; D gene uncertain. The CDR3 extends over 12 amino acids. V lost 0 bases and J lost 5, with 3 bases in between. The germline V gene encodes CDR1 SGHRS and CDR2 YFSETQ. The CDR3 here is CASSLEHNEQFF. The covered CDR3 bases are TGCGCCAGCAGCTTGGAGCACAATGAG.

This clone was seen many times. The CDR3 goes on 3 residues after the read ends, and that part is filled in from the germline J gene. The J gene is TRBJ1-4, the V gene TRBV20-1, with a weak D call TRBD1 (6 bases). V was shortened by 0 bases and J by 8 bases, with 10 bases between the two germline ends. Germline CDR1 and CDR2: DFQATT and SNEGSKA (reference sequence). This CDR3 region has 13 residues. CDR3 protein: CSAREGGREKLFF. Incomplete CDR3 DNA: TGCAGTGCTAGAGAGGGGGGGCGGGAAAAA.

This clone has at least ten counts. The DNA ends 3 residues before the CDR3 does, and the rest of the CDR3 is filled in from the germline J gene. The rearrangement uses TRBV5-1 and TRBJ2-2; 7 nucleotides line up with TRBD2. The CDR3 is made up of 14 amino acids. From germline, CDR1 is SGHRS and CDR2 YFSETQ. Trimming cost V 4 bases and J 4 bases; bases outside gene matches: 4. The sequenced part of the CDR3 DNA is TGCGCCAGCAGCGGGCTAGCGGCCACCGGGGAG. It specifies CASSGLAATGE. The full CDR3 protein reads CASSGLAATGELFF.

In its sample, this clone was seen many times. The read stops 3 residues short of the end of the CDR3; the missing end is completed from the germline J gene. This chain joins TRBV7-8 and TRBJ2-7; 7 bases fit TRBD1. Losses at the gene ends were 5 bases for V and 3 bases for J; bases not matched to a gene: 10. Germline CDR1 SGHVS, CDR2 FQNEAQ. The CDR3 runs to 15 residues. The CDR3 here is CASSPRGRSRYEQYF. Partial CDR3 DNA: TGTGCCAGCAGCCCAAGGGGGCGGAGTCGCTACGAG.

At least ten counts were recorded for this clone. The read terminates 3 residues ahead of where the CDR3 ends, so the germline J gene completes it. The genes are TRBV18 and TRBJ2-5; a possible D gene is TRBD1 (6 bases). Germline CDR1 and CDR2: KGHSH and LQKENI. V gave up 2 bases and J gave up 5 bases, with 9 bases separating them. The CDR3 extends over 13 amino acids. Partial CDR3 DNA: TGTGCCAGCTCACCAGGGGGCGGGGAGACC. It translates to CASSPGGGET. The entire CDR3 is CASSPGGGETQYF.

There are many counts of this clone. Read data end 3 residues before the CDR3 end; the end is taken from the germline J gene. This chain links TRBV19 with TRBJ1-4, with D perhaps matching TRBD1 (5 bases). With 3 bases removed from V and 0 bases from J, the gap between germline ends came to 17 bases. CDR3 length equals 18 residues. Per the germline V gene, CDR1 is LNHDA and CDR2 is SQIVND (reference sequence). CDR3 residues: CASSILGLGSATNEKLFF. The CDR3 bases that were read are TGTGCCAGTAGTATCCTGGGGCTGGGGTCGGCAACTAATGAAAAA.

This clone was observed at least ten times. The read terminates 3 residues before the CDR3 end, so the remaining end is supplied by the germline J gene. The rearrangement joins TRBV7-3 to TRBJ1-6; D perhaps matches TRBD1 (6 bases). V was cut by 5 bases and J by 4 bases, with 9 bases left in between. The germline gives CDR1 SGHTA, CDR2 FQGTGA. CDR3 length: 14 amino acids. The DNA read from the CDR3 is TGTGCCAGCAGCCGGGACATTTATAATTCACCC. Translating it yields CASSRDIYNSP. From start to end, the CDR3 is CASSRDIYNSPLHF.

This clone was observed at least ten times. The read falls 3 residues short of the CDR3 end, and the missing part is taken from the germline J gene. This sequence joins TRBV10-3 and TRBJ2-7; 9 positions agree with TRBD1. CDR3 size: 14 residues. CDR1 is ENHRY, CDR2 SYGVKD, per germline. The V gene end was trimmed by 5 bases and the J gene end by 2 bases; junction bases not matched to a gene: 4. This chain's CDR3 is CAISPGQGPYEQYF. CDR3 bases read: TGTGCCATCAGTCCGGGACAGGGACCCTACGAG.

This clone was seen ten or more times. CDR3 protein: CSASGVAKNIQYF. Incomplete CDR3 DNA: TGCAGTGCTAGCGGGGTGGCCAAAAACATT. This chain joins TRBV20-1 and TRBJ2-4, with D perhaps TRBD2 (5 bases). The read finishes 3 residues shy of the CDR3 end, and the germline J gene is used to complete it. Deletions cut 3 bases from V and 1 base from J, with 7 bases between. Germline CDR1 DFQATT, CDR2 SNEGSKA (reference sequence). This CDR3 is 13 amino acids long.

In its sample, this clone was seen many times. The read ends 3 residues early relative to the CDR3; the germline J gene fills the gap. This rearrangement joins TRBV2 to TRBJ1-6, with 7 bases that match TRBD1. This CDR3 is built from 14 residues. V dropped 7 bases and J dropped 10; count of bases not matched to a gene: 10. Germline CDR1 reads SNHLY; CDR2 reads FYNNEI. The CDR3 DNA, read in part, is TGTGCCAGCAAAAATACAGGGGAGGTGTCACCC. Residues: CASKNTGEVSP. The complete CDR3 reads CASKNTGEVSPLHF. Filled out from reference TRBV2 and TRBJ1-6, the complete variable domain reads EPEVTQTPSHQVTQMGQEVILRCVPISNHLYFYWYRQILGQKVEFLVSFYNNEISEKSEIFDDQFSVERPDGSNFTLKIRSTKLEDSAMYFCASKNTGEVSPLHFGNGTRLTVT.

This clone came up a few times. The CDR3 region is CASSGAGVRTDTQYF. The CDR3 bases that were read are TGTGCCAGCTCAGGAGCGGGAGTCCGCACAGATACG. V is TRBV18 and J is TRBJ2-3, with 8 positions matching TRBD2. The CDR3 extends 3 residues past the end of the read, so its final part is completed from the germline J gene. This CDR3 has 15 residues. Germline CDR1 is KGHSH and CDR2 is LQKENI. V lost 5 bases to trimming and J lost 1 base; unmatched junction nucleotides: 5.

This clone was counted at least ten times. The read terminates 3 residues before the CDR3 end, so the remaining end is supplied by the germline J gene. V usage is TRBV20-1 and J usage is TRBJ2-2; no definite D call. This CDR3 spans 13 amino acids. CDR1 and CDR2 (germline): DFQATT, SNEGSKA (reference sequence). The V gene lost 2 bases and the J gene lost 3 bases, with 7 bases spanning the gap. CDR3 DNA (partial): TGCAGTGCTAGAAGGTCCGACACCGGGGAG. This codes for CSARRSDTGE. The CDR3, in full, reads CSARRSDTGELFF.

Comment on this clone: The sequenced fragment ends 3 residues before the CDR3 boundary, so the rest is inferred from the germline J gene. V usage is TRBV2 and J usage is TRBJ2-1; a weak D match, TRBD1 (7 bases). Per germline, CDR1 SNHLY and CDR2 FYNNEI. This CDR3 spans 13 amino acids. Trimming removed 4 bases from V and 6 bases from J, with 10 bases in between. The CDR3: CASSGQGGNEQFF. Partial CDR3 DNA: TGTGCCAGCAGTGGACAGGGAGGCAATGAG.

This clone came up many times. The read is 3 residues too short to cover the CDR3 end, so that end is filled in from the germline J gene. The J gene is TRBJ1-6, the V gene TRBV5-6, with D uncertain. The CDR3 is 14 residues long. Trimming took off 2 bases at V and 5 bases at J, with 8 bases between the two ends. CDR1 and CDR2 from the germline V gene are SGHDT and YYEEEE. The part of the CDR3 DNA that was read is TGTGCCAGCAGCTTCCAAGCTAATAATTCACCC. Its translation: CASSFQANNSP. The entire CDR3 reads CASSFQANNSPLHF.

This clone has at least ten counts. The read ends 3 residues early relative to the CDR3; the germline J gene fills the gap. The rearrangement links TRBV30 to TRBJ2-1; 11 nucleotides agree with TRBD2. CDR3 length: 14 amino acids. CDR1 is GTSNPN and CDR2 is SVGIG in the germline V gene (reference sequence). Trimming took 2 bases from V and 5 from J; bases not matched to a gene: 2. Partial CDR3 DNA: TGTGCCTGGAGTACGGGACTAGCGGACAATGAG. Protein product: CAWSTGLADNE. The whole CDR3 sequence reads CAWSTGLADNEQFF.

This clone was picked up many times. From the germline J gene comes the end of the CDR3, since the read stops 3 residues before it. The chain has TRBV12-5 and TRBJ1-3; D is possibly TRBD1 (5 bases). Germline-derived CDR1 and CDR2 are LGHNT and FRNRAP. V was trimmed by 4 bases and J by 1 base, leaving 5 bases between them. The CDR3 sequence is 13 residues long. The CDR3 DNA, read in part, is TGTGCTAGTGGTTCAGGGTCTGGAAACACC. It translates to CASGSGSGNT. The full CDR3 protein is CASGSGSGNTIYF.

At least ten counts were recorded for this clone. The read terminates 3 residues before the CDR3 end, so the remaining end is supplied by the germline J gene. The chain carries TRBV20-1 and TRBJ1-5; 11 positions match TRBD1. The germline V gene has CDR1 DFQATT and CDR2 SNEGSKA (reference sequence). Trimming at V came to 3 bases and at J to 5 bases, leaving 12 bases not matched to a gene. The CDR3 has 17 residues. The CDR3 reads CSASRRDRGGPDQPQHF. The DNA read from the CDR3 is TGCAGTGCTAGTCGTCGGGACAGGGGGGGCCCGGATCAGCCC.

This clone was seen at least ten times. The sequenced fragment ends 3 residues before the CDR3 boundary, so the rest is inferred from the germline J gene. The rearrangement uses TRBV7-6 and TRBJ1-6, with 11 bases matching TRBD1. V lost 5 bases, J lost 10 bases, and 1 base stayed unmatched. CDR1 is SGHVS, CDR2 FNYEAQ, per germline. The length of the CDR3 is 13 residues. The CDR3 protein is CASSRDRGSPLHF. The DNA read from the CDR3 is TGTGCCAGCAGCCGGGACAGGGGGTCACCC.

On this clone: The DNA ends 3 residues before the CDR3 does, and the rest of the CDR3 is filled in from the germline J gene. The rearrangement joins TRBV7-6 to TRBJ2-7; 11 positions match TRBD2. The germline V gene has CDR1 SGHVS and CDR2 FNYEAQ. The V and J ends lost 4 bases and 2 bases, in that order; junction bases with no gene match: 7. The CDR3 length is 16 residues. CDR3 bases read: TGTGCCAGCAGCTACCATAGCGGGAGGGGCCCCTACGAG. Its translation: CASSYHSGRGPYE. The entire CDR3 is CASSYHSGRGPYEQYF.

This clone was observed at least ten times. The CDR3 end is not reached by the read, which stops 3 residues before it; the germline J gene fills it in. This rearrangement joins TRBV30 to TRBJ1-4; 10 nucleotides line up with TRBD1. V lost 3 bases to trimming and J lost 7 bases; unmatched junction nucleotides: 5. The CDR3 is 14 residues long. Per the germline V gene, CDR1 is GTSNPN and CDR2 is SVGIG (reference sequence). The CDR3 spells CAWSRGQGTEKLFF. The CDR3 bases that were read are TGTGCCTGGAGCAGGGGACAGGGGACTGAAAAA.